This T cell receptor (beta chain) derives from a study of STAT5B mutations in CD4+ large granular lymphocyte leukemia. Produced via immunoSEQ multiplex PCR; TCRdb's table is partial and in-frame only. Found here are several thousand clones, 76% of them singletons; the top ten hold 65% to 75%. The CDR3 runs 16 residues. V was trimmed by 0 bases and J by 10 bases, leaving 16 bases between them. Germline CDR1 reads MNHEY; CDR2 reads SVGAGI. The sequencing sample was made of PBMCs. The genes are TRBV6-5 and TRBJ1-6; weak D call: TRBD1 (6 bases). The receptor was isolated from a woman aged 60-75 years with CD4+ T-cell large granular lymphocyte leukemia. CDR3 residues: CASSYSWGQGGSPLHF. Written as DNA, the CDR3 is TGTGCCAGCAGTTACTCTTGGGGGCAGGGAGGATCACCCCTCCACTTT.